This TCR beta chain was captured by sequencing in a study of CD8+CD57+ T cells in acquired aplastic anemia. The study, taken as a whole, reports: Patients and controls had in common 25 to 35 CD8+ CDR3 sequences.

Concerning this clonotype itself: Its target is not known.

Germline V gene lookup returns CDR1 SGHNT and CDR2 YYREEE (reference sequence). The CDR3 loop spans 19 amino acids. V lost 3 bases and J 0 bases, leaving 22 bases between the germline ends. Profiling that covered TCR beta VDJ and CDR3 relied on genomic DNA as its template. TCRdb re-called the reads through MiXCR, storing one row per CDR3 protein. The sample lists roughly 420,000 distinct CDR3 sequences; 55% to 75% were seen once. This clonotype originated in a human donor in good health, serving as a control. The chain recombines TRBV5-4 with TRBJ1-3; D is possibly TRBD1 (5 bases). Sequences were obtained from sorted CD4+, CD8+, or CD8+CD57+ T cells (not recorded which) from PBMCs. DNA for the CDR3: TGTGCCAGCAGCTCGAGACACCTAGCGGGGGGGAACTCTGGAAACACCATATATTTT. This sequence encodes CASSSRHLAGGNSGNTIYF.